This T cell receptor beta chain was found in a study of T cell repertoires in cytomegalovirus infection. Study details: Well-studied HLA-B-restricted epitopes and recently identified HLA-C-restricted epitopes of CMV were both used in the study. Carrying CMV and the relevant HLA type showed in public TCR beta signatures.

MiXCR, applied by TCRdb to the reads, yields one record per CDR3 protein. The table includes some 940,000 distinct CDR3 sequences, approximately 32% detected once. Comments on this clonotype: The target antigen is unknown.

Points from the study as a whole: Across the ex vivo response, the dominant clonotypes were HLA-C-restricted CMV-specific TCR beta clonotypes. Public TCR beta family frequency separated CMV-and-HLA carriers, including in an independent cohort.

V lost 4 bases and J lost 3, with 18 bases in between. The length of the CDR3 is 16 residues. CDR1 is SGHNT and CDR2 is YYREEE in the germline V gene (reference sequence). This sequence was found in a human donor in good health (CMV status not recorded). Some clones in this sample may be carry-over from other donors' samples. The chain carries TRBV5-4 and TRBJ2-3, with no clear D. The material was cultured CD8+ T cells from PBMCs, obtained from culture after CMV antigen stimulation. CDR3: CASSPGGLGSTDTQYF. DNA for the CDR3: TGTGCCAGCAGCCCCGGTGGTCTGGGTTCTACAGATACGCAGTATTTT.